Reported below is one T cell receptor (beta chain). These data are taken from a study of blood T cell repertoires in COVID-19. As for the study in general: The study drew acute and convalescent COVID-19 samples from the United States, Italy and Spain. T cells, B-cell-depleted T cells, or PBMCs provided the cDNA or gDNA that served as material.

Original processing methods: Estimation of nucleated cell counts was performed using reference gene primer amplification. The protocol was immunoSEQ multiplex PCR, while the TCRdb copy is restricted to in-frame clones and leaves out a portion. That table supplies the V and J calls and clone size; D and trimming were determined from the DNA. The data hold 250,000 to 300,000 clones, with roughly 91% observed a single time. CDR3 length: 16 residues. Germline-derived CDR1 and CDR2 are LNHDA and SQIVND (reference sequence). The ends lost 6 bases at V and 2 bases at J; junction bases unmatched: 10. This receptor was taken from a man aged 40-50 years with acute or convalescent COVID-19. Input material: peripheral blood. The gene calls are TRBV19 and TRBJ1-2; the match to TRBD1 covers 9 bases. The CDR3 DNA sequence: TGTGCCAGTAGGATTGGGGGACAGGGCTCAAACTATGGCTACACCTTC. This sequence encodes CASRIGGQGSNYGYTF.